This paragraph reports one T cell receptor beta chain. Antigen specificity is unknown. These data are taken from a study of regulatory T cells in long-lasting Graves disease. Notes on the study in general: A greater number of public clonotypes (more than 2,500) was shared by persistent patients than by new patients (over 900).

V lost 4 bases and J lost 3, with 22 bases in between. Germline V CDR1 and CDR2: LGHDT, YNNKEL (reference sequence). The CDR3 loop spans 17 amino acids. Time point noted: newly diagnosed GD, antithyroid drugs for less than 3 months. Scientists built the TCR library using RNA that was extracted from PBMCs. Graves' disease diagnosis used American Thyroid Association guidelines. The authors built TCR beta libraries using iRepertoire HTBI primers and Arm-PCR of CDR3 regions. TCRdb processed the multiplex PCR reads anew with MiXCR; each CDR3 protein has one entry. The data hold about 560,000 distinct CDR3 sequences, with roughly 15% observed a single time. A further study also used this sample, focusing on T cells in Graves' hyperthyroidism and ophthalmopathy.

The chain links TRBV3-1 to TRBJ2-7; perhaps TRBD2 as D (6 bases). The receptor's source is a man aged 18 to 35 with Graves disease. This specimen was peripheral blood mononuclear cells (PBMCs), taken at new diagnosis, from a patient treated with antithyroid drugs. The CDR3 sequence: CASSPATLGARGYEQYF. The CDR3 nucleotides read TGTGCCAGCAGCCCGGCTACTTTAGGGGCGCGGGGCTACGAGCAGTACTTC.